Below are 17 T cell receptor beta chains sequenced from a single sample in a study of blood T cell repertoires in COVID-19. Measured with immunoSEQ multiplex PCR; TCRdb has only the in-frame clones, and not every one. The sample records tens of thousands of clones, 70% to 80% being singletons. Source material: peripheral blood. These receptor sequences come from a man aged 70 or older with acute or convalescent COVID-19.

This clone was seen only a few times. The chain recombines TRBV7-2 with TRBJ1-2; 7 bases are a match to TRBD1. This CDR3 has 14 amino acids. The V segment lost 6 bases and the J segment 5 bases; nucleotides outside the gene matches: 9. The V gene's germline CDR1 is SGHTA and CDR2 FQGNSA. This CDR3 reads CASSSNTGVYGYTF. CDR3 DNA sequence: TGTGCCAGCAGTTCGAATACAGGGGTTTATGGCTACACCTTC.

The V call is TRBV30, the J call TRBJ1-6; perhaps TRBD1 as D (6 bases). With 2 bases removed from V and 8 bases from J, the gap between germline ends came to 10 bases. The CDR3 is 13 amino acids. Looked up from germline, CDR1 is GTSNPN and CDR2 is SVGIG (reference sequence). CDR3 bases: TGTGCCTGGAGTAACAGGGCCGATTCACCCCTCCACTTT. Its protein is CAWSNRADSPLHF. Full variable domain (outside the CDR3, taken from reference TRBV30 and TRBJ1-6): SQTIHQWPATLVQPVGSPLSLECTVEGTSNPNLYWYRQAAGRGLQLLFYSVGIGQISSEVPQNLSASRPQDRQFILSSKKLLLSDSGFYLCAWSNRADSPLHFGNGTRLTVT.

The chain links TRBV27 to TRBJ1-1, with a tentative D call TRBD1 (5 bases). V lost 3 bases and J lost 2, with 13 bases in between. CDR3 length: 15 amino acids. Per germline, CDR1 MNHEY and CDR2 SMNVEV (reference sequence). CDR3 nucleotide sequence: TGTGCCAGCAGTTTGACAGCCCGGCTTAACACTGAAGCTTTCTTT. Its translation is CASSLTARLNTEAFF.

This chain uses TRBV24-1 with TRBJ1-5; D gene unclear. Trimming took off 4 bases at V and 3 bases at J, with 6 bases between the two ends. The CDR3 spans 13 residues. Germline assignment: CDR1 KGHDR and CDR2 SFDVKD. In DNA form, the CDR3 reads TGTGCCACCAGTGACAGGTACAATCAGCCCCAGCATTTT. It codes for CATSDRYNQPQHF.

This clone came up once. The CDR3, as DNA: TGTGCCACCAGCAGAGATACGCAGGGGAAGTTCTACAATGAGCAGTTCTTC. Translation gives CATSRDTQGKFYNEQFF. The V and J genes are TRBV15 and TRBJ2-1; TRBD1 might be the D (6 bases). The CDR3 consists of 17 residues. Germline lookup yields CDR1 LNHNV and CDR2 YYDKDF (reference sequence). Trimming cost V 0 bases and J 3 bases, with 15 bases left between them.

The CDR3 DNA reads TGTGCCAGCAGAAGGGGTCTGGATAATTCACCCCTCCACTTT. Amino acid sequence: CASRRGLDNSPLHF. The chain has TRBV6-5 and TRBJ1-6; D might be TRBD1 (5 bases). Germline V gives CDR1 MNHEY, CDR2 SVGAGI. CDR3 length: 14 residues. The V end lost 6 bases, the J end lost 5 bases, and 11 bases lay between the germline ends.

This chain links TRBV9 with TRBJ1-5, with 8 bases identical to TRBD1. Germline lookup yields CDR1 SGDLS and CDR2 YYNGEE. J was trimmed by 1 base and V by 4 bases; bases with no gene match: 4. This CDR3 has 15 residues. CDR3 DNA: TGTGCCAGCAGCAGACAGGGGAGCAGCAATCAGCCCCAGCATTTT. Translated, it gives CASSRQGSSNQPQHF.

The chain links TRBV6-5 to TRBJ2-1; D perhaps matches TRBD1 (5 bases). The CDR3 is 14 amino acids. The germline gives CDR1 MNHEY, CDR2 SVGAGI. The V end was cut by 3 bases, the J end by 6 bases, with 12 bases between. The DNA of the CDR3 is TGTGCCAGCAGTTATATAGGGGTACCCAATGAGCAGTTCTTC. It codes for CASSYIGVPNEQFF.

This chain joins TRBV6-2 or TRBV6-3 and TRBJ1-3; D is undetermined. The CDR3 is 18 amino acids. Deletions cut 0 bases from V and 0 bases from J, with 15 bases between. Germline V gene sequence: CDR1 MNHEY, CDR2 SVGEGT. CDR3 DNA: TGTGCCAGCAGTTACTCGATTTCTGCGCGGAACTCTGGAAACACCATATATTTT. This translates into CASSYSISARNSGNTIYF.

The chain has TRBV7-2 and TRBJ1-5, with 7 bases that match TRBD1. The CDR3 is made up of 13 amino acids. The junction had 4 bases not matched to a gene; V was cut back by 2 bases and J by 9 bases. Germline V gene sequence: CDR1 SGHTA, CDR2 FQGNSA. This CDR3 reads CASSLPQGGPQHF. The CDR3 bases are TGTGCCAGCAGCTTACCCCAGGGGGGGCCCCAGCATTTT.

The rearrangement uses TRBV18 and TRBJ1-1; 7 bases align to TRBD1. With V trimmed by 4 bases and J by 1 base, 3 bases remained unmatched. The CDR3 loop spans 14 amino acids. The germline V gene has CDR1 KGHSH and CDR2 LQKENI. CDR3 region: CASSRQGGNTEAFF. The CDR3 DNA is TGTGCCAGCTCACGACAGGGCGGGAACACTGAAGCTTTCTTT.

This rearrangement joins TRBV28 to TRBJ1-1; D not resolved. Trimming left V 6 bases short and J 4 bases short, with 9 bases between. Per the germline V gene, CDR1 is MDHEN and CDR2 is SYDVKM. CDR3 length: 12 residues. CDR3 amino acids: CASSYLLTEAFF. Written as DNA, the CDR3 is TGTGCCAGCAGCTACCTTCTCACTGAAGCTTTCTTT.

The chain joins TRBV5-1 to TRBJ1-4; 7 bases fit TRBD1. V shed 3 bases and J 5 bases; nucleotides not matched to a gene: 7. Germline V gene data show CDR1 as SGHRS and CDR2 as YFSETQ. CDR3 length equals 15 residues. The DNA for the CDR3 is TGCGCCAGCAGCTCCGGGACAGCTCCGAATGAAAAACTGTTTTTT. This gives the protein CASSSGTAPNEKLFF.

The CDR3 protein is CASSRDSSSGNTIYF. CDR3 bases: TGTGCCAGCAGCCGGGACAGCAGCTCTGGAAACACCATATATTTT. V gene TRBV7-2 combines with J gene TRBJ1-3; 7 nucleotides align to TRBD1. J lost 0 bases, V lost 5 bases, and 4 bases had no gene match. CDR1 SGHTA and CDR2 FQGNSA come from the germline V gene. This CDR3 is built from 15 residues.

The V gene is TRBV9, the J gene TRBJ2-3, with a possible D match to TRBD2 (6 bases). Germline assignment: CDR1 SGDLS and CDR2 YYNGEE. This CDR3 is 15 amino acids long. V dropped 0 bases and J dropped 2 bases, with 10 bases sitting between them. The CDR3 DNA follows: TGTGCCAGCAGCGTAGGGCGGGGAAACACAGATACGCAGTATTTT. Translation: CASSVGRGNTDTQYF.

The CDR3 DNA reads as TGTGCCAGCAGCTCCACCGCAGGGGTCAGGTATGGCTACACCTTC. It yields the protein CASSSTAGVRYGYTF. V is TRBV13 and J is TRBJ1-2; weak D call: TRBD1 (6 bases). The CDR3 has 15 amino acids. Germline V gene lookup returns CDR1 PRHDT and CDR2 FYEKMQ (reference sequence). Trimming removed 4 bases from V and 5 bases from J, with 17 bases in between.

This clone was picked up a small number of times. The chain joins TRBV6-5 to TRBJ1-1; no reliable D call. The germline V gene has CDR1 MNHEY and CDR2 SVGAGI. The CDR3 spans 14 residues. V lost 8 bases to trimming and J lost 5 bases, with 18 bases between them. This CDR3 is CASGSLWSGTEAFF. CDR3 DNA: TGTGCCAGCGGCAGTTTGTGGAGCGGGACTGAAGCTTTCTTT.